What follows are 27 T cell receptor beta chains derived from one specimen sequenced in a study of blood T cell dynamics during melanoma immunotherapy. Time point defined: pre-treatment baseline. Clones were sequenced by immunoSEQ multiplex PCR, and TCRdb holds only the in-frame ones, with some missing. The top ten hold about 33% of the sample, which has 4,000 to 5,000 clones, roughly 86% seen once. Sequencing used blood, obtained from a patient treated with checkpoint blockade. These TCRs come from a human donor with melanoma.

The chain has TRBV28 and TRBJ1-3, with unresolved D. CDR1 is MDHEN, CDR2 SYDVKM, per germline. The CDR3 sequence is 15 residues long. Trimming took off 5 bases at V and 0 bases at J, with 11 bases between the two ends. The CDR3 coding sequence is TGTGCCAGCAGTCGCCGGGAGAGCTCTGGAAACACCATATATTTT. This sequence encodes CASSRRESSGNTIYF. Full variable domain (outside the CDR3, taken from reference TRBV28 and TRBJ1-3): DVKVTQSSRYLVKRTGEKVFLECVQDMDHENMFWYRQDPGLGLRLIYFSYDVKMKEKGDIPEGYSVSREKKERFSLILESASTNQTSMYLCASSRRESSGNTIYFGEGSWLTVV.

J is TRBJ1-1 and V is TRBV5-8; D is uncertain. The CDR3 has 13 amino acids. Germline V gene data show CDR1 as SGHTS and CDR2 as YDEGEE. Between the trimmed V and J ends, which lost 4 bases and 1 base, there was a span of 8 bases. Written as DNA, the CDR3 is TGTGCCAGCAGCCCCCGTAGGAACACTGAAGCTTTCTTT. Its translation is CASSPRRNTEAFF. Full variable domain (missing parts from reference TRBV5-8 and TRBJ1-1): EAGVTQSPTHLIKTRGQQATLRCSPISGHTSVYWYQQALGLGLQFLLWYDEGEERNRGNFPPRFSGRQFPNYSSELNVNALELEDSALYLCASSPRRNTEAFFGQGTRLTVV.

This clone is a singleton in its sample. V gene TRBV7-3 combines with J gene TRBJ2-1, with 9 bases matching TRBD2. Germline CDR1 and CDR2: SGHTA and FQGTGA. V shed 5 bases, J shed 5 bases, and the junction held 10 bases outside the gene matches. The CDR3 extends over 16 amino acids. The CDR3 spells CASSPKSGRTNNEQFF. CDR3 nucleotide sequence: TGTGCCAGCAGCCCAAAAAGCGGGAGGACTAACAATGAGCAGTTCTTC.

The V gene is TRBV6-4, the J gene TRBJ2-1; TRBD2 is a possible D gene (6 bases). This CDR3 is built from 16 residues. V was pared by 1 base and J by 3 bases, with 13 bases between. Germline V gives CDR1 MRHNA, CDR2 SNTAGT. CDR3 loop: CASSDWDGSRYNEQFF. The CDR3 bases are TGTGCCAGCAGTGACTGGGACGGGAGTCGCTACAATGAGCAGTTCTTC.

This sequence joins TRBV30 and TRBJ1-5; D possibly corresponds to TRBD1 (5 bases). The CDR3 loop spans 14 amino acids. V lost 1 base, J lost 3 bases, and 10 bases lay in between. Germline V gene lookup returns CDR1 GTSNPN and CDR2 SVGIG (reference sequence). The CDR3 is CAWSAGGDNQPQHF. DNA for the CDR3: TGTGCCTGGAGTGCTGGGGGTGACAATCAGCCCCAGCATTTT.

This clone has only one observation. The rearrangement uses TRBV21-1 and TRBJ2-7; the DNA was not compared with TRBD1, the D call given in the table. TRBV21-1 is recorded as a pseudogene. This CDR3 has 17 amino acids. The CDR3 loop is CASSKPTDLTSSYEQYF. CDR3 DNA sequence: TGTGCCAGCAGCAAACCCACAGATTTAACCTCCTCCTACGAGCAGTACTTC.

The chain is built from TRBV5-8 and TRBJ2-2, with D unclear. Deletions cut 3 bases from V and 1 base from J, with 7 bases between. Germline loops: CDR1 SGHTS, CDR2 YDEGEE. The CDR3 totals 14 residues. CDR3: CASSSSRNTGELFF. The CDR3 nucleotides read TGTGCCAGCAGCTCATCACGGAACACCGGGGAGCTGTTTTTT.

This chain joins TRBV7-2 and TRBJ2-3; 7 nucleotides agree with TRBD2. The CDR3 sequence is 14 residues long. The germline V gene encodes CDR1 SGHTA and CDR2 FQGNSA. The trim removed 3 bases at V and 3 bases at J, leaving 3 bases unmatched. The CDR3 here is CASSLGGRTDTQYF. The DNA of the CDR3 is TGTGCCAGCAGCTTGGGGGGGAGGACAGATACGCAGTATTTT.

This chain connects TRBV10-3 to TRBJ2-1; no firm D call. Germline V gene lookup returns CDR1 ENHRY and CDR2 SYGVKD. Deletions cut 3 bases from V and 7 bases from J, with 16 bases between. The CDR3 consists of 15 residues. In nucleotides, the CDR3 is TGTGCCATCAGTGACCCCAGCAGTGGGTATAATGAGCAGTTCTTC. Encoded protein: CAISDPSSGYNEQFF.

V is TRBV28 and J is TRBJ1-1, with TRBD1 matching over 8 bases. V gave up 5 bases and J gave up 0 bases; unmatched junction bases: 8. CDR1 and CDR2 (germline): MDHEN, SYDVKM. This CDR3 has 16 residues. In DNA, the CDR3 is TGTGCCAGCAGTGCGACAGGGGAGGGGATGAACACTGAAGCTTTCTTT. Its protein product is CASSATGEGMNTEAFF.

This sequence joins TRBV7-8 and TRBJ2-6, with TRBD1 matching over 9 bases. The CDR3 spans 17 residues. With 9 bases clipped from V and 3 bases from J, the junction kept 12 bases outside the gene matches. Germline V gives CDR1 SGHVS, CDR2 FQNEAQ. CDR3 nucleotides: TGTGCCAGTATGGGACCACAGGGGGCGTATGGGGCCAACGTCCTGACTTTC. This gives the protein CASMGPQGAYGANVLTF.

The CDR3 region is CASRSGVDTQYF. DNA of the CDR3: TGTGCCAGCAGATCAGGGGTGGATACGCAGTATTTT. The chain uses TRBV28 and TRBJ2-3; D possibly corresponds to TRBD1 (6 bases). This CDR3 comprises 12 residues. Germline V lookup: CDR1 MDHEN, CDR2 SYDVKM. V lost 6 bases, J lost 6 bases, and 10 bases lay in between.

J is TRBJ1-3 and V is TRBV7-2; no definite D call. The CDR3 is 14 residues long. Germline CDR1 is SGHTA and CDR2 is FQGNSA. V was clipped by 5 bases and J by 0 bases, with 8 bases between them. The CDR3 DNA follows: TGTGCCAGCAGCCCCAGCGCCTCTGGAAACACCATATATTTT. Translating gives CASSPSASGNTIYF.

V gene TRBV2 combines with J gene TRBJ1-2; D might be TRBD1 (5 bases). CDR3 length: 14 amino acids. V lost 8 bases, J lost 4 bases, and 17 bases lay in between. Looked up from germline, CDR1 is SNHLY and CDR2 is FYNNEI. The CDR3 DNA reads as TGTGCCAGCGCCCGGGGGGGGTTCAGCTATGGCTACACCTTC. Protein: CASARGGFSYGYTF.

Only one count was recorded for this clone. The chain combines TRBV2 with TRBJ2-5; the D gene is possibly TRBD2 (5 bases). The J call is uncertain, as TRBJ2-7 better fits the DNA end. Germline CDR1 and CDR2: SNHLY and FYNNEI. CDR3 length equals 13 residues. For the CDR3, the DNA is TGTGCCAGCAGCAACGACCGAGGAGGCGAGCAGTACTTC. It is translated as CASSNDRGGEQYF.

The rearrangement uses TRBV11-2 and TRBJ2-2; maybe TRBD1 (6 bases). The CDR3 spans 13 residues. Germline V CDR1 and CDR2: SGHAT, FQNNGV. V dropped 5 bases and J dropped 6 bases, with 10 bases sitting between them. The CDR3 coding sequence is TGTGCCAGCAGCGCCACAGGGTCCGGGGAGCTGTTTTTT. It translates to CASSATGSGELFF.

V gene TRBV6-5 combines with J gene TRBJ1-1; the match to TRBD1 covers 7 bases. Losses at the gene ends were 0 bases for V and 8 bases for J; bases not matched to a gene: 3. CDR3 size: 13 residues. Germline-derived CDR1 and CDR2 are MNHEY and SVGAGI. The CDR3 nucleotides read TGTGCCAGCAGTTACTCAGGGGGCCTAGAAGCTTTCTTT. Residues: CASSYSGGLEAFF.

The J gene is TRBJ2-1, the V gene TRBV9; 7 nucleotides line up with TRBD2. The CDR3 is 16 residues long. Trimming took 0 bases from V and 3 from J; bases not matched to a gene: 6. CDR1 and CDR2 from the germline V gene are SGDLS and YYNGEE. The CDR3 sequence: CASSVAEGGDYNEQFF. The CDR3 DNA sequence: TGTGCCAGCAGCGTAGCGGAGGGAGGGGACTACAATGAGCAGTTCTTC.

The chain is built from TRBV18 and TRBJ1-1; 8 nucleotides agree with TRBD1. V shed 3 bases, J shed 2 bases, and the junction held 2 bases outside the gene matches. Germline V gene sequence: CDR1 KGHSH, CDR2 LQKENI. This CDR3 has 14 amino acids. The CDR3, as DNA: TGTGCCAGCTCACCGGACAGGGCCAACACTGAAGCTTTCTTT. Protein: CASSPDRANTEAFF.

V and J are TRBV4-2 and TRBJ2-5; D may be TRBD1 (5 bases). V dropped 0 bases and J dropped 6 bases, with 17 bases sitting between them. The CDR3 is 16 residues long. The germline gives CDR1 LGHNA, CDR2 YNFKEQ. CDR3 DNA sequence: TGTGCCAGCAGCCAAGATTTTTATGCAGGGATAAAGACCCAGTACTTC. It encodes CASSQDFYAGIKTQYF.

This clone was recorded only once. The chain is built from TRBV5-1 and TRBJ2-3, with D uncertain. The CDR3 has 16 residues. Germline V CDR1 and CDR2: SGHRS, YFSETQ. Trimming removed 0 bases at V and 1 base at J, with 12 bases between. The CDR3: CASSLAVAPGTDTQYF. The CDR3 DNA follows: TGCGCCAGCAGCTTGGCCGTGGCGCCAGGCACAGATACGCAGTATTTT. Complete variable domain (other parts from reference TRBV5-1 and TRBJ2-3): KAGVTQTPRYLIKTRGQQVTLSCSPISGHRSVSWYQQTPGQGLQFLFEYFSETQRNKGNFPGRFSGRQFSNSRSEMNVSTLELGDSALYLCASSLAVAPGTDTQYFGPGTRLTVL.

This rearrangement joins TRBV29-1 to TRBJ2-4; 9 bases are a match to TRBD1. Looked up from germline, CDR1 is SQVTM and CDR2 is ANQGSEA. J gave up 1 base and V 7 bases, and 5 bases lay outside the gene matches. The CDR3 is 14 residues long. The CDR3 nucleotides are TGCAGCGGGGGACAGGGAGGCGCCAAAAACATTCAGTACTTC. Protein sequence: CSGGQGGAKNIQYF.

The chain joins TRBV5-1 to TRBJ2-6, with D possibly TRBD2 on 5 matching bases. Deletions cut 2 bases from V and 2 bases from J, with 8 bases between. This CDR3 spans 15 amino acids. Germline-derived CDR1 and CDR2 are SGHRS and YFSETQ. The CDR3 is CASSFDSAGANVLTF. CDR3 nucleotide sequence: TGCGCCAGCAGCTTCGATAGCGCTGGGGCCAACGTCCTGACTTTC. Drawing the rest from reference TRBV5-1 and TRBJ2-6, the complete variable domain is KAGVTQTPRYLIKTRGQQVTLSCSPISGHRSVSWYQQTPGQGLQFLFEYFSETQRNKGNFPGRFSGRQFSNSRSEMNVSTLELGDSALYLCASSFDSAGANVLTFGAGSRLTVL.

This chain joins TRBV5-1 and TRBJ2-3, with D tentatively TRBD1 (6 bases). V was pared by 1 base and J by 4 bases, with 19 bases between. This CDR3 is built from 17 residues. Looked up from germline, CDR1 is SGHRS and CDR2 is YFSETQ. In DNA, the CDR3 is TGCGCCAGCAGCTTGACAACCGACAGGTCCGGCCCAGATACGCAGTATTTT. Protein: CASSLTTDRSGPDTQYF.

The chain uses TRBV6-1 and TRBJ2-7; D possibly corresponds to TRBD1 (6 bases). The CDR3 spans 12 residues. In germline, CDR1 is MNHNS, CDR2 SASEGT. Trimming left V 5 bases short and J 6 bases short, with 11 bases between. This chain's CDR3 is CASSSTGLEQYF. Written as DNA, the CDR3 is TGTGCCAGCAGTTCCACAGGGCTCGAGCAGTACTTC.

A single count supports this clone. The gene calls are TRBV7-9 and TRBJ2-7, with TRBD1 as a possible D gene (5 bases). The V gene's germline CDR1 is SEHNR and CDR2 FQNEAQ (reference sequence). V dropped 4 bases and J dropped 5 bases, with 9 bases sitting between them. The CDR3 runs 12 residues. The CDR3 is CASSSRVDEQYF. The CDR3 DNA reads TGTGCCAGCAGCTCCAGGGTGGACGAGCAGTACTTC.

This clone was observed a handful of times. V usage is TRBV7-9 and J usage is TRBJ2-3, with 7 bases matching TRBD2. V was clipped by 2 bases and J by 0 bases; unmatched bases: 14. Looked up from germline, CDR1 is SEHNR and CDR2 is FQNEAQ (reference sequence). The CDR3 runs to 19 residues. Written as DNA, the CDR3 is TGTGCCAGCAGCTTAACGGCGCGGGCTAGCGGAACTAGCACAGATACGCAGTATTTT. Protein: CASSLTARASGTSTDTQYF.